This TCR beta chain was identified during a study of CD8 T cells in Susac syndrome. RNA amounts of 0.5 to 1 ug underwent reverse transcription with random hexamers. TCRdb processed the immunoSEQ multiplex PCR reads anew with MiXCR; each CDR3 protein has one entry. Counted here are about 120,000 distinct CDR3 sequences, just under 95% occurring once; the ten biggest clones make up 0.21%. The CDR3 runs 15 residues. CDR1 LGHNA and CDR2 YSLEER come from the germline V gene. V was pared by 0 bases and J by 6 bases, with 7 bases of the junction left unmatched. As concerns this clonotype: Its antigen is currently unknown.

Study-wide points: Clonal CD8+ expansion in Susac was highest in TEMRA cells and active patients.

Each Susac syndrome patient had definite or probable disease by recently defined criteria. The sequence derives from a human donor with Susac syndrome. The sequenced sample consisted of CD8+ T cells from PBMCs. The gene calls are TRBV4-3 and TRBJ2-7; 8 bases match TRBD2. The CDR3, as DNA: TGCGCCAGCAGCCAAGATTCCAGCGGGAGTACCGAGCAGTACTTC. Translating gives CASSQDSSGSTEQYF.